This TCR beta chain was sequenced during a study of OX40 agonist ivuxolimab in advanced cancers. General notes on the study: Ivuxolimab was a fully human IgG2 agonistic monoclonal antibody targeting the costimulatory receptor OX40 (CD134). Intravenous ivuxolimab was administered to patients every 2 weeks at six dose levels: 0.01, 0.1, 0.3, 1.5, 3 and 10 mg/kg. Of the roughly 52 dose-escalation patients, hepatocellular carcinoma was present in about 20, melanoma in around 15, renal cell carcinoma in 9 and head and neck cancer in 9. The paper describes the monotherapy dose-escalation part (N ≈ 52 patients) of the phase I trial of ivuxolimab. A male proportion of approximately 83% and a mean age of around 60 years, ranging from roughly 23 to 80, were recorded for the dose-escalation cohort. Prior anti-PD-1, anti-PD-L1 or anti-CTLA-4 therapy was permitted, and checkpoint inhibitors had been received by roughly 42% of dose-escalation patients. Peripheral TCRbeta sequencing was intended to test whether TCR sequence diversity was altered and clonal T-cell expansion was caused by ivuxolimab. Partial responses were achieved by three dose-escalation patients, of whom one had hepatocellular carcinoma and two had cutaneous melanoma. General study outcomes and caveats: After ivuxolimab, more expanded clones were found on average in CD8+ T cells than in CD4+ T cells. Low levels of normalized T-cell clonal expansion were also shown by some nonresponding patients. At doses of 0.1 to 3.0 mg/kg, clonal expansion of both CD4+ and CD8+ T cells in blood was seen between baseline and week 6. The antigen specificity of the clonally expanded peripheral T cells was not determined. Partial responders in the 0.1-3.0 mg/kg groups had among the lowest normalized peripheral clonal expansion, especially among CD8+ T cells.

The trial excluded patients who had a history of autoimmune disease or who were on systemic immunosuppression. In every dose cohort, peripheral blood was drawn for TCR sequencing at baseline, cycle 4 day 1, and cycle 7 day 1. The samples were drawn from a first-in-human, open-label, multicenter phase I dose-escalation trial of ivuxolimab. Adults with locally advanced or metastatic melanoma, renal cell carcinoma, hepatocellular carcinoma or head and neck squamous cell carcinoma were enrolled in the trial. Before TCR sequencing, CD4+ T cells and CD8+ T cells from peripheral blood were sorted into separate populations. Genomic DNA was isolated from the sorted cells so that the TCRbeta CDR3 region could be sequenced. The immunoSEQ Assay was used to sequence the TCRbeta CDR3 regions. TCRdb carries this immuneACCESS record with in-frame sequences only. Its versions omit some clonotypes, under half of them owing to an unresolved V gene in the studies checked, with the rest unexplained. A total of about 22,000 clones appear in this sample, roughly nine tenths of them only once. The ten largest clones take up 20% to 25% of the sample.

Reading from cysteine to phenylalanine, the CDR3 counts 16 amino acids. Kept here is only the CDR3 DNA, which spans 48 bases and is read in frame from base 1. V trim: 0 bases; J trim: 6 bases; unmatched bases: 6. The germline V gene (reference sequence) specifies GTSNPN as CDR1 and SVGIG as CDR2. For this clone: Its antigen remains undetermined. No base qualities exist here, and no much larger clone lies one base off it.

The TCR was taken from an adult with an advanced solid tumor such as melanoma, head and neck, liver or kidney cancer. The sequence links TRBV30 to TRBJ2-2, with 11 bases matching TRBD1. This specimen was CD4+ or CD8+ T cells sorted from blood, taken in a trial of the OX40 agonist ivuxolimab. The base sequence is TGTGCCTGGAGTGTACTACCGGGACAGGGGGCCGGGGAGCTGTTTTTT. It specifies CAWSVLPGQGAGELFF.